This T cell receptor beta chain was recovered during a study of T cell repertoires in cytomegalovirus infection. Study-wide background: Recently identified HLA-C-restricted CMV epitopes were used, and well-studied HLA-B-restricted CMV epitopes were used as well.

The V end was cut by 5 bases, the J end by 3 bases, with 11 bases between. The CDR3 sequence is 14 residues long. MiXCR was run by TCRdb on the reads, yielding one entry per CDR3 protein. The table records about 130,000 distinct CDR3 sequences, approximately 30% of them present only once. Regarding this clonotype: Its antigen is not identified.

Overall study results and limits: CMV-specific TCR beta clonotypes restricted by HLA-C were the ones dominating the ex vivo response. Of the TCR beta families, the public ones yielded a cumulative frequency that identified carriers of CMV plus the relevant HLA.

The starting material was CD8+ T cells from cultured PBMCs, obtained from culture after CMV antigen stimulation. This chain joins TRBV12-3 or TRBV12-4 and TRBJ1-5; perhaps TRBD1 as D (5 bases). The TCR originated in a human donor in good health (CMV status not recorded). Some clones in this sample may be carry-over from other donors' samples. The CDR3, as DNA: TGTGCCAGCAGTCCCCCAGGGCCCAATCAGCCCCAGCATTTT. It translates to CASSPPGPNQPQHF.